This entry describes one TCR beta chain. The antigen remains undetermined. The PCR used 60 Vbeta and 13 Jbeta primers. TCRdb keeps only in-frame clones here, not all; method: immunoSEQ multiplex PCR. The repertoire has around 100,000 clones, nearly 75% of them found once; the top ten carry over 4%. This sample is drawn from a study of cytomegalovirus exposure and HLA in healthy donors. Study background: A data release that came early held some 84 million unique TCRs from HLA-typed donors. Most donors, just over 80% of several hundred genotyped, fell in the Caucasian-associated ancestry cluster.

Regarding the study as a whole: The majority of CMV-associated TCR beta chains were reported as apparently HLA-restricted in a later analysis. In terms of immune exposure information, only CMV serostatus was available.

Germline CDR1 and CDR2: MDHEN and SYDVKM. V dropped 3 bases and J dropped 7; count of bases not matched to a gene: 8. The CDR3 has 14 residues. This TCR derives from a man younger than 40 in good health and CMV-seropositive. The sequencing input was PBMCs. This chain joins TRBV28 and TRBJ2-7, with TRBD1 identical over 8 bases. CDR3 nucleotide sequence: TGTGCCAGCAGTTTCCCGACAGGGGTGGGGGAGCAGTACTTC. Residues: CASSFPTGVGEQYF.